This T cell receptor (beta chain) emerged from a study of blood T cells in healthy people across ages. The donors, all healthy, were Caucasians living in Russia, aged 6 to 90. CDR1 is KGHSH and CDR2 is LQKENI in the germline V gene. The CDR3 is made up of 12 amino acids. With 3 bases removed from V and 7 bases from J, the gap between germline ends came to 9 bases. This clonotype was counted a few times. Its specificity is not known. Findings of the study overall: Estimated diversity that came from one million T cells was considered an underestimate. Conclusively comparing naive with antigen-experienced cells was impossible with unsorted PBMCs.

A second PCR of about 7 to 12 cycles used a sample-barcoded 5' primer and a J-beta primer mix. In TCRdb, the 5' RACE reads were re-called with MiXCR into one record per CDR3 protein. The sample yields some 640,000 distinct CDR3 sequences, around 48% seen once. The V and J genes are TRBV18 and TRBJ1-1; no clear D gene. Sequenced material: blood. This clonotype was obtained from a woman aged 60-70 years in good health. Here the CDR3 reads CASSPQRGEAFF. The CDR3 nucleotides are TGTGCCAGCTCACCCCAGCGCGGTGAAGCTTTCTTT.